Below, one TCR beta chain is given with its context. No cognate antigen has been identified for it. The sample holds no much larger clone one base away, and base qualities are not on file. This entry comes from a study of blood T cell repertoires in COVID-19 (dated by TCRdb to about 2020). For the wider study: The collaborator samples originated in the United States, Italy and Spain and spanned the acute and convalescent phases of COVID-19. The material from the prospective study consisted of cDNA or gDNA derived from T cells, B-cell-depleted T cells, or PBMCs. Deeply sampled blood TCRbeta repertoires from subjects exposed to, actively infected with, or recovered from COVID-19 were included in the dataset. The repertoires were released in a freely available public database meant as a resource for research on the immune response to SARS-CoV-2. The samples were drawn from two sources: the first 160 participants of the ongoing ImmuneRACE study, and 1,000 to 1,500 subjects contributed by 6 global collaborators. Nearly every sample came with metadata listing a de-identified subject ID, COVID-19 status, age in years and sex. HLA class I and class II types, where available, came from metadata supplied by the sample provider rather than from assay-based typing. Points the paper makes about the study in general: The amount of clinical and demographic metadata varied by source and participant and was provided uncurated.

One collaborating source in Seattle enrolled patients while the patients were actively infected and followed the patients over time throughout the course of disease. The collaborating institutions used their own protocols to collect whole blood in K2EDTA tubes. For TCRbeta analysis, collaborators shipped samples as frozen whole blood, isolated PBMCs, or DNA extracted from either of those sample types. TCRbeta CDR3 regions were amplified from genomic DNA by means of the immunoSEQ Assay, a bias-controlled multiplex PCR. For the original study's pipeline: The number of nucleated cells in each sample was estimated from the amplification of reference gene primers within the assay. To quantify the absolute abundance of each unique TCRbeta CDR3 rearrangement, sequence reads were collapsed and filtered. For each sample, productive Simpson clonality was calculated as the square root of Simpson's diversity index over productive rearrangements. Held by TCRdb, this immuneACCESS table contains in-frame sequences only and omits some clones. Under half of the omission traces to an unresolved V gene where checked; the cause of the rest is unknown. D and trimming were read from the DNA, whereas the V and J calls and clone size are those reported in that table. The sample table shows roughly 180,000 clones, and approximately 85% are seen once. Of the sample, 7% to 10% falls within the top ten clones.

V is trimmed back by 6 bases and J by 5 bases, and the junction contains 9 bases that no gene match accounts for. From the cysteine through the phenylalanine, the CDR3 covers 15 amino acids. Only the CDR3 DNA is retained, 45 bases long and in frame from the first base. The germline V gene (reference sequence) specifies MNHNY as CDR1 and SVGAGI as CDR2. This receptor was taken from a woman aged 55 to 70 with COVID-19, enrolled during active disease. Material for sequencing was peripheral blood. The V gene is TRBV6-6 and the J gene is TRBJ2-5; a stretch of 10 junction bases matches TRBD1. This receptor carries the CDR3 CASSKDRGALETQYF. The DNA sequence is TGTGCCAGCAGCAAGGACAGGGGGGCACTTGAGACCCAGTACTTC.